This is a list of T cell receptor beta chains from one sample in a study of blood T cell repertoires in COVID-19. Sequencing used immunoSEQ multiplex PCR; TCRdb keeps in-frame clones, though not all of them. The table has 200,000 to 300,000 clones, around 84% seen once. The sample consisted of peripheral blood. The receptors here all came from an older woman with COVID-19, enrolled during active disease. Each CDR3 is given without its conserved first and last residue. Each record gives: J gene, V gene, CDR3 protein.

TRBJ1-1 TRBV28 ASSLPEADAEAF
TRBJ2-1 TRBV7-6 ASTTGTSPYNEQF
TRBJ2-3 TRBV6-2/TRBV6-3 ASSYVFGTGEATDTQY
TRBJ2-3 TRBV24-1 ATSDFSGTGADTQY
TRBJ2-5 TRBV7-9 ASSRDRGGETQY
TRBJ1-2 TRBV7-2 ASSLGGEYYGYT
TRBJ2-1 TRBV5-1 ASSFPTGREQF
TRBJ1-3 TRBV6-1 ASSVSGTGAGNTIY
TRBJ1-3 TRBV5-4 ASSPLEGQGDFYTIY
TRBJ1-2 TRBV6-5 ASRSADYYGYT
TRBJ2-7 TRBV4-2 ASSSGLSAAGFYEQY
TRBJ1-1 TRBV5-4 ASSQQGITEAF
TRBJ1-5 TRBV7-2 ASSSPPGGRLDQPQH
TRBJ1-5 TRBV9 ASSVGQGASPQH
TRBJ2-1 TRBV3-1/TRBV3-2 ASSQGLGTGISAYNEQF
TRBJ1-2 TRBV11-3 ASSLDGRGVYGYT
TRBJ2-3 TRBV4-2 ASSQDGGGRDTDTQY
TRBJ1-1 TRBV28 ASAAGATEAF